Sequencing of this TCR beta chain was carried out in a study of control samples from healthy donors and cancer patients. The CDR3 runs to 15 residues. Germline lookup yields CDR1 SNHLY and CDR2 FYNNEI. Trimming took 6 bases from V and 2 from J; bases not matched to a gene: 10. TCRdb's table, derived via immunoSEQ multiplex PCR, lists solely in-frame clones and lacks some. Here the sample spans under 150,000 clones, around 92% being singletons. V is TRBV2 and J is TRBJ2-7; TRBD1 agrees at 7 bases. The sequence was obtained from a man between 45 and 60 years old with head and neck cancer. Sequencing was carried out using PBMCs. The CDR3 bases are TGTGCCAGCAGGGCAGGACAGGCCCGAGCCTACGAGCAGTACTTC. Protein sequence: CASRAGQARAYEQYF.